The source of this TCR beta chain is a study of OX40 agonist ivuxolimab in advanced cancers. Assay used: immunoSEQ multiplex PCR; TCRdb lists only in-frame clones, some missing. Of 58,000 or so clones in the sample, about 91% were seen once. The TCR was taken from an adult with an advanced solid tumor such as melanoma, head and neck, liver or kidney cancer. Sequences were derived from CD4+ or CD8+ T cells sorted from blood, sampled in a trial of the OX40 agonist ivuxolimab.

The CDR3 DNA reads TGTGCCAGCAGTGGAATGGTGGGTACACCCTACGAGCAGTACTTC. It translates to CASSGMVGTPYEQYF. The chain combines TRBV6-1 with TRBJ2-7; D is ambiguous. Trimming removed 4 bases at V and 2 bases at J, with 15 bases between. Germline V CDR1 and CDR2: MNHNS, SASEGT. The CDR3 sequence is 15 residues long.